This T cell receptor beta chain is drawn from a study of blood T cell repertoires in COVID-19. In the study overall: The study drew acute and convalescent COVID-19 samples from the United States, Italy and Spain. From T cells, B-cell-depleted T cells, or PBMCs came the material, which was cDNA or gDNA.

Methods used by the authors: Amplification of reference gene primers was used by the study to estimate nucleated cell counts. The method was immunoSEQ multiplex PCR; TCRdb's version includes in-frame clones alone and lacks a portion of them. The V and J calls and clone size are taken from that table; D and trimming were inferred from the DNA. The table records roughly 100,000 clones, 75% to 85% of them present only once. The V gene's germline CDR1 is MNHNS and CDR2 SASEGT. Trimming took off 2 bases at V and 0 bases at J, with 11 bases between the two ends. The length of the CDR3 is 16 residues. The receptor was isolated from a woman over 75 with acute or convalescent COVID-19. Sequencing was carried out using peripheral blood. This chain uses TRBV6-1 with TRBJ1-5, with no clear D. The CDR3 DNA reads as TGTGCCAGCAGTGAAAGAACGGACTATAGCAATCAGCCCCAGCATTTT. This translates into CASSERTDYSNQPQHF.